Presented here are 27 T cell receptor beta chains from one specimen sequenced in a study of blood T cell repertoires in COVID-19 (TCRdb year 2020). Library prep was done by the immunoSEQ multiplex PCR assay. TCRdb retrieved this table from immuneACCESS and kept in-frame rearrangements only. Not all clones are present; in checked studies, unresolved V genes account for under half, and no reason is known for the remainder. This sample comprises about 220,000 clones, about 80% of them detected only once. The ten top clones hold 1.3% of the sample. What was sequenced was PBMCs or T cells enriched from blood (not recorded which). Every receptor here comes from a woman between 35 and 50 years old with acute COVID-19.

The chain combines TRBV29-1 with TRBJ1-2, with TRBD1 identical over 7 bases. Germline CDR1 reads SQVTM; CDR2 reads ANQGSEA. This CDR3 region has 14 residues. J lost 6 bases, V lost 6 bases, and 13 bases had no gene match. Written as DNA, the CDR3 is TGCAGCGTCGACGTTGTGACAGGGAGTCATGGCTACACCTTC. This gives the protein CSVDVVTGSHGYTF.

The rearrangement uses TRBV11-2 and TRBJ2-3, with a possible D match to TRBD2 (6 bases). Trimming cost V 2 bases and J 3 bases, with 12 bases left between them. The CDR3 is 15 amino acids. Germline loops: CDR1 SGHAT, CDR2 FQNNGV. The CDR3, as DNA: TGTGCCAGCAGCTTAATCGGGGGAGCTACAGATACGCAGTATTTT. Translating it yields CASSLIGGATDTQYF.

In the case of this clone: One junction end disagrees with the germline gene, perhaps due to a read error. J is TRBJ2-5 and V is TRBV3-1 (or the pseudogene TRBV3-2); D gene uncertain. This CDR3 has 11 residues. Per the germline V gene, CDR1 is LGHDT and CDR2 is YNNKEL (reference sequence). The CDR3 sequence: CASSQGYGGHF. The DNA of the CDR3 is TGTGCCAGCAGCCAAGGCTACGGCGGCCACTTC.

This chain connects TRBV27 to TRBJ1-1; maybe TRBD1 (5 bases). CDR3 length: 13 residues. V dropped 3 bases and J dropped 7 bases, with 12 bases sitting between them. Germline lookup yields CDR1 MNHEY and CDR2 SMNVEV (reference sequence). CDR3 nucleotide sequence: TGTGCCAGCAGTTTCGGGCAGGGACTTGAAGCTTTCTTT. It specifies CASSFGQGLEAFF.

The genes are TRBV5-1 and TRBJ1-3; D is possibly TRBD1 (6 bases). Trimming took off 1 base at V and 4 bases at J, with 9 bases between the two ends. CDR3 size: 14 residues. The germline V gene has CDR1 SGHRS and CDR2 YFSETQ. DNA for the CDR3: TGCGCCAGCAGCTTGCCAGGGACAGGAAACACCATATATTTT. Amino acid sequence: CASSLPGTGNTIYF.

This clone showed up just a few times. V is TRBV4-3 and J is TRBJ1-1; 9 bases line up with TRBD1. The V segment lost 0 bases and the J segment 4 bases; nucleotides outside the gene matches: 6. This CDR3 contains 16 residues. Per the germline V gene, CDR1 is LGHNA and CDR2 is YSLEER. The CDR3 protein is CASSQDRRTGATEAFF. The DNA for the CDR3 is TGCGCCAGCAGCCAAGATAGGAGGACAGGGGCCACTGAAGCTTTCTTT.

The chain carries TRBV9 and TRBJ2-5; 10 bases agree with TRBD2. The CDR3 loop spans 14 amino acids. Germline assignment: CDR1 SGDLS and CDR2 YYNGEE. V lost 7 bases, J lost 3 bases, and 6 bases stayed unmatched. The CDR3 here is CASRAGGPEETQYF. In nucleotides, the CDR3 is TGTGCCAGCCGAGCGGGGGGGCCCGAAGAGACCCAGTACTTC.

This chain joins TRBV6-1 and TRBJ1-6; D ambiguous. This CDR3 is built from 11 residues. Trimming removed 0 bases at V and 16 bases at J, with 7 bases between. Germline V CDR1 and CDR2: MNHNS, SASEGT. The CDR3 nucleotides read TGTGCCAGCAGTGAAGCGTGGACTCTCCACTTT. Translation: CASSEAWTLHF.

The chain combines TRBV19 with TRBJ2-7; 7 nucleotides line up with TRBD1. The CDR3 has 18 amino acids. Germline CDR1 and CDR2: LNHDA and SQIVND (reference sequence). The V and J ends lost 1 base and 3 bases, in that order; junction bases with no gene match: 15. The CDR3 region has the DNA TGTGCCAGTAGTATAGCCTATAAAGCGACAGGGTCCCACTACGAGCAGTACTTC. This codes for CASSIAYKATGSHYEQYF.

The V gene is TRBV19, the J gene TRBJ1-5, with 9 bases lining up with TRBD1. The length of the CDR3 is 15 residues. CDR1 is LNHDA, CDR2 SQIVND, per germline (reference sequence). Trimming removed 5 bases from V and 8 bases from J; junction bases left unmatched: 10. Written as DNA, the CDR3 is TGTGCCAGTAGTGGCCGGGACAGGGCTGATAAGCCCCAGCATTTT. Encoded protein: CASSGRDRADKPQHF. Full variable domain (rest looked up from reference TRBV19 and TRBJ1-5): DGGITQSPKYLFRKEGQNVTLSCEQNLNHDAMYWYRQDPGQGLRLIYYSQIVNDFQKGDIAEGYSVSREKKESFPLTVTSAQKNPTAFYLCASSGRDRADKPQHFGDGTRLSIL.

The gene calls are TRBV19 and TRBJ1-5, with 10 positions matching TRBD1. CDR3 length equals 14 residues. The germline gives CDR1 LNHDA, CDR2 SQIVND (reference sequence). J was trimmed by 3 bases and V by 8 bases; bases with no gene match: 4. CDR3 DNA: TGTGCCAGTTGGGGACAGGGGACCAATCAGCCCCAGCATTTT. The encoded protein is CASWGQGTNQPQHF.

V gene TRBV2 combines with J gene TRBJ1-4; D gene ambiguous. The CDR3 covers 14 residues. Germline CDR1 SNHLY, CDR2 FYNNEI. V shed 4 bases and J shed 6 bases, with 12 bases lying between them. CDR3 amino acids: CASSGTVNYEKLFF. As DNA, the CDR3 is TGTGCCAGCAGTGGAACAGTCAATTATGAAAAACTGTTTTTT. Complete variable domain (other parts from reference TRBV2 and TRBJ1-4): EPEVTQTPSHQVTQMGQEVILRCVPISNHLYFYWYRQILGQKVEFLVSFYNNEISEKSEIFDDQFSVERPDGSNFTLKIRSTKLEDSAMYFCASSGTVNYEKLFFGSGTQLSVL.

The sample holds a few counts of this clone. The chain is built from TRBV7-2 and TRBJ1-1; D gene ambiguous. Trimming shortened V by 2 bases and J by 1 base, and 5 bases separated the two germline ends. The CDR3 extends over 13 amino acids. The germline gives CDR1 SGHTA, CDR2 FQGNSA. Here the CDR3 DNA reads TGTGCCAGCAGCTTACAGAAGAACACTGAAGCTTTCTTT. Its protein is CASSLQKNTEAFF.

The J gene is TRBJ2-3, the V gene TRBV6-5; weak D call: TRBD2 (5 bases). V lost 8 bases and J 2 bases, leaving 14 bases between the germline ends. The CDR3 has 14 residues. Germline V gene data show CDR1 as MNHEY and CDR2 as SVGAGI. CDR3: CASGSGLITDTQYF. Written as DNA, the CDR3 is TGTGCCAGCGGCTCTGGACTGATCACAGATACGCAGTATTTT.

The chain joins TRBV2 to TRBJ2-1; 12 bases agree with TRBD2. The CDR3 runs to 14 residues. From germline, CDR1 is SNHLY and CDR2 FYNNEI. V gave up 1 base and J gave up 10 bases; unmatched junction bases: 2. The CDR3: CASSEGTSGVEQFF. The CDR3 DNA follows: TGTGCCAGCAGTGAAGGGACTAGCGGGGTCGAGCAGTTCTTC.

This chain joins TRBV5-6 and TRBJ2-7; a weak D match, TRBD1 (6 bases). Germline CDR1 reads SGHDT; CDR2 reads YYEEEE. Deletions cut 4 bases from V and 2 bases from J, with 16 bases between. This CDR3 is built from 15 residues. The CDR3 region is CASSPRQAPTYEQYF. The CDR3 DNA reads TGTGCCAGCAGCCCTAGACAGGCGCCAACCTACGAGCAGTACTTC.

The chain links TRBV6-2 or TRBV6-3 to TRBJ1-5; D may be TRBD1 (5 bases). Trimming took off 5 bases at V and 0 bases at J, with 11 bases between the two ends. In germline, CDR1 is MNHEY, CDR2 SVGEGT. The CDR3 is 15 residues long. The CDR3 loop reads CASSPGLISNQPQHF. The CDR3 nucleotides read TGTGCCAGCAGTCCAGGGCTGATTAGCAATCAGCCCCAGCATTTT.

DNA for the CDR3: TGCGCCAGCAGATTCGATACTAGCGGGAGTGGCAATGAGCAGTTCTTC. Encoded protein: CASRFDTSGSGNEQFF. The J gene is TRBJ2-1, the V gene TRBV10-1; TRBD2 aligns across 11 bases. V dropped 6 bases and J dropped 6; count of bases not matched to a gene: 10. CDR3 length equals 16 residues. Germline V gene sequence: CDR1 WNHNN, CDR2 SYGVQD (reference sequence).

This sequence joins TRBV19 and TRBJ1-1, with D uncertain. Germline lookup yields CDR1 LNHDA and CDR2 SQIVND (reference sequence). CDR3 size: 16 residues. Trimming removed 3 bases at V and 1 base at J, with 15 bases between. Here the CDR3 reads CASSILATRTNTEAFF. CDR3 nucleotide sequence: TGTGCCAGTAGTATCCTAGCGACACGGACGAACACTGAAGCTTTCTTT. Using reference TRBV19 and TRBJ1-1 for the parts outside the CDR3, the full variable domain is DGGITQSPKYLFRKEGQNVTLSCEQNLNHDAMYWYRQDPGQGLRLIYYSQIVNDFQKGDIAEGYSVSREKKESFPLTVTSAQKNPTAFYLCASSILATRTNTEAFFGQGTRLTVV.

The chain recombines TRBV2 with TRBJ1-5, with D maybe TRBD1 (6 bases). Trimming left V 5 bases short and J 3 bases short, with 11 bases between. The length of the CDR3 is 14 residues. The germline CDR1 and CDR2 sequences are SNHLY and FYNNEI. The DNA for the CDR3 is TGTGCCAGCAGTCCAGGGGTTTACAATCAGCCCCAGCATTTT. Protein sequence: CASSPGVYNQPQHF.

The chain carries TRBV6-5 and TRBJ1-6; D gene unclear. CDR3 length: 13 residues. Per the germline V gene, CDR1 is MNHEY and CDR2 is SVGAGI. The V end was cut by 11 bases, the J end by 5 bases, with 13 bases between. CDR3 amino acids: CASKKRDNSPLHF. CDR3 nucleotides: TGTGCCTCGAAAAAAAGAGATAATTCACCCCTCCACTTT.

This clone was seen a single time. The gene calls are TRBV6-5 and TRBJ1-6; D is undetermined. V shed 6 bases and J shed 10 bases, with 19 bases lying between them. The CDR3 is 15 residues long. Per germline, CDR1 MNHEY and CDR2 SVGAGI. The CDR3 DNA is TGTGCCAGCAGCAAAGATTTGACGGCGAGGTCACCCCTCCACTTT. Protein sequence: CASSKDLTARSPLHF.

The DNA of the CDR3 is TGTGCCGGACAGGGCCCCGGGGGCACTGAAGCTTTCTTT. It translates to CAGQGPGGTEAFF. V usage is TRBV7-8 and J usage is TRBJ1-1; TRBD1 agrees at 8 bases. V lost 11 bases, J lost 4 bases, and 9 bases stayed unmatched. The germline gives CDR1 SGHVS, CDR2 FQNEAQ. This CDR3 is built from 13 residues.

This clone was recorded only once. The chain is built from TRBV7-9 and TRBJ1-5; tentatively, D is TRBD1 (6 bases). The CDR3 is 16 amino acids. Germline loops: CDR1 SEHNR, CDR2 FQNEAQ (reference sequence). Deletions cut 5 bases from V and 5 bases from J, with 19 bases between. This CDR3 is CASSLSRGAPDQPQHF. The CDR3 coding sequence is TGTGCCAGCAGCCTCTCTCGGGGGGCACCCGATCAGCCCCAGCATTTT. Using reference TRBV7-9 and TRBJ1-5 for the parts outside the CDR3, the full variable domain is DTGVSQNPRHKITKRGQNVTFRCDPISEHNRLYWYRQTLGQGPEFLTYFQNEAQLEKSRLLSDRFSAERPKGSFSTLEIQRTEQGDSAMYLCASSLSRGAPDQPQHFGDGTRLSIL.

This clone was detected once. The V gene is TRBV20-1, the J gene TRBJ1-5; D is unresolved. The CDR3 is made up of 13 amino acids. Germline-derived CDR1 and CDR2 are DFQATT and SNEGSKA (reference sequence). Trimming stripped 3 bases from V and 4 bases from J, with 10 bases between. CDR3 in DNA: TGCAGTGCTAGTTACGGGGTGAATCAGCCCCAGCATTTT. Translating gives CSASYGVNQPQHF.

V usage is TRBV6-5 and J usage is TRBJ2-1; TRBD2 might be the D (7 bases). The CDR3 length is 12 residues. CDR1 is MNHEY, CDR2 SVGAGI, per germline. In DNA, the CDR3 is TGTGGGGCGGGGGCCTCCTACAATGAGCAGTTCTTC. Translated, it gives CGAGASYNEQFF.

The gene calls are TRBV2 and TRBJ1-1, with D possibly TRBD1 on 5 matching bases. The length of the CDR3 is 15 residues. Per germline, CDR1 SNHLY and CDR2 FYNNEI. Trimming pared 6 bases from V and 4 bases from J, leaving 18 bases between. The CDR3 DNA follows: TGTGCCAGCAGGGCCCATGGGGGGTTCTCCACTGAAGCTTTCTTT. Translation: CASRAHGGFSTEAFF.